This T cell receptor (beta chain) was retrieved from a study of graft-versus-host responses after intestinal transplantation. Whole-study context: Each patient got anti-thymocyte globulin induction, then tacrolimus and steroids for around three years.

The starting material, graft tissue, was processed to release intraepithelial and lamina propria lymphocytes. Points from the study as a whole: GvH clones appeared in recipient marrow, some first in ileum or blood.

Repertoires were generated with immunoSEQ multiplex PCR, while TCRdb's copy carries only in-frame clones and drops some. Altogether around 15,000 clones are present, around three quarters being singletons, with the ten largest covering roughly 18%. Concerning this clone: The antigen is undetermined.

The CDR3 length is 11 residues. V was clipped by 4 bases and J by 2 bases, with 6 bases between them. In germline, CDR1 is SQVTM, CDR2 ANQGSEA. This chain links TRBV29-1 with TRBJ2-7; a weak D match, TRBD1 (6 bases). The specimen comprised ileum tissue, sampled about 14 weeks after intestinal transplant. This TCR derives from a human patient who received an intestinal transplant, so some T cells may come from the graft donor. CDR3 sequence (DNA): TGCAGCGTTGGGACAGCCTACGAGCAGTACTTC. Protein sequence: CSVGTAYEQYF.